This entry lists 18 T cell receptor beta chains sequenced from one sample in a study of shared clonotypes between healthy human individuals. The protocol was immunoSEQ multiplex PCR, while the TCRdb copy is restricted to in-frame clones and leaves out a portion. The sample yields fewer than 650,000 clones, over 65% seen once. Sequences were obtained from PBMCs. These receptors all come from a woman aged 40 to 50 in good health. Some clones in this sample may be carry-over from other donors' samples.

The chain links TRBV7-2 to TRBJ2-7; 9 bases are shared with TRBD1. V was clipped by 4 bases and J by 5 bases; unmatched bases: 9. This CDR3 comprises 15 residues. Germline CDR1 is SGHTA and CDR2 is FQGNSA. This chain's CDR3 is CASSSLGQGVDEQYF. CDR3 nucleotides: TGTGCCAGCAGCTCTCTGGGACAGGGAGTAGACGAGCAGTACTTC.

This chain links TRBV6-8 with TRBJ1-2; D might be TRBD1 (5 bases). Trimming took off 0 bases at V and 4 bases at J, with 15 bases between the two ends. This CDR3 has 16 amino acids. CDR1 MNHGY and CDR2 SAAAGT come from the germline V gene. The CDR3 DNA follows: TGTGCCAGCAGTTACTCGAGCAGGGTTCACTCCTATGGCTACACCTTC. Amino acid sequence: CASSYSSRVHSYGYTF.

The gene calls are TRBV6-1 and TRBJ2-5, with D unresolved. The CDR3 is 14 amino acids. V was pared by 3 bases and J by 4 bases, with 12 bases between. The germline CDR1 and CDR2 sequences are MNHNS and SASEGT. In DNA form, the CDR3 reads TGTGCCAGCAGTGAGGGCTACGGCCTAGAGACCCAGTACTTC. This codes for CASSEGYGLETQYF.

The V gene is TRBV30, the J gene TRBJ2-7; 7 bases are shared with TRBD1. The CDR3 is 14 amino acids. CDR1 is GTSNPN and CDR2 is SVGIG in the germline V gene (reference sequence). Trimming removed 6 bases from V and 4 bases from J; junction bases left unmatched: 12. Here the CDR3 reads CACNTAGGQYEQYF. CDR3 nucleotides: TGTGCCTGCAACACGGCAGGGGGTCAATACGAGCAGTACTTC.

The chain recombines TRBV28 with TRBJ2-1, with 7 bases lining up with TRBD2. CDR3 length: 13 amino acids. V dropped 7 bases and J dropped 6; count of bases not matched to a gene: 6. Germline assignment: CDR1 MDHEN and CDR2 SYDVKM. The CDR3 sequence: CASKNLAANEQFF. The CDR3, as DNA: TGTGCCAGCAAAAATCTAGCGGCCAATGAGCAGTTCTTC.

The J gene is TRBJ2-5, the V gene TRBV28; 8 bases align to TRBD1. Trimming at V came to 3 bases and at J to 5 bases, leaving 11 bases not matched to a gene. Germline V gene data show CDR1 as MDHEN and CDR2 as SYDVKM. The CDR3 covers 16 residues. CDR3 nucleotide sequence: TGTGCCAGCAGTTTCTCGAGGGGCAGGGGGCTCGAGACCCAGTACTTC. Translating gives CASSFSRGRGLETQYF.

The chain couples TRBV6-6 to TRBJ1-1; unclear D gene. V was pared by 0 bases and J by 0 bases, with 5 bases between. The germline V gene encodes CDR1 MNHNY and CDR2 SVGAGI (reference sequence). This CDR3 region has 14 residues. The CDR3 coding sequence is TGTGCCAGCAGTTACTCTAACCTGAACACTGAAGCTTTCTTT. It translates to CASSYSNLNTEAFF.

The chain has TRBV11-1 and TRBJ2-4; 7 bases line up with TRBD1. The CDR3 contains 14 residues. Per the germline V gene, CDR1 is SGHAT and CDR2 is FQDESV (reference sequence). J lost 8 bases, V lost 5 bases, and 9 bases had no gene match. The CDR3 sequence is CASSTLHQGDIQYF. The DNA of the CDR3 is TGTGCCAGCAGCACCCTACACCAGGGGGACATTCAGTACTTC. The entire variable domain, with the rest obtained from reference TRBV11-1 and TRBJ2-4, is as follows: EAEVAQSPRYKITEKSQAVAFWCDPISGHATLYWYRQILGQGPELLVQFQDESVVDDSQLPKDRFSAERLKGVDSTLKIQPAELGDSAMYLCASSTLHQGDIQYFGAGTRLSVL.

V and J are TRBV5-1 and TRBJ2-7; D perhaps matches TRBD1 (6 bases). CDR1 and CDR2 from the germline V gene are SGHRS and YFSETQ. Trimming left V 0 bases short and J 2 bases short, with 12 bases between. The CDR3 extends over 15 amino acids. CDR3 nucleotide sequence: TGCGCCAGCAGCTTGGGGGTGGCAGGGGCCTACGAGCAGTACTTC. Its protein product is CASSLGVAGAYEQYF.

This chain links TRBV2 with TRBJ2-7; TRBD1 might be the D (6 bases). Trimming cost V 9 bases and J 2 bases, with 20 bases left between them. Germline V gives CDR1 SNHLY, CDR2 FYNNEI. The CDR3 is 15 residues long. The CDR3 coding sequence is TGTGCCAGTTTCCTCCGCGGCCAGGGGACCTACGAGCAGTACTTC. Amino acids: CASFLRGQGTYEQYF. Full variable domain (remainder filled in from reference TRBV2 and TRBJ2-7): EPEVTQTPSHQVTQMGQEVILRCVPISNHLYFYWYRQILGQKVEFLVSFYNNEISEKSEIFDDQFSVERPDGSNFTLKIRSTKLEDSAMYFCASFLRGQGTYEQYFGPGTRLTVT.

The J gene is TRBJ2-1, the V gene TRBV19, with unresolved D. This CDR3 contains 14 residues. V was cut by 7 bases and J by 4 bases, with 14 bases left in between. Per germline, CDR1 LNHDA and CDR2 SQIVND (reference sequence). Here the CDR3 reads CASKQNLWYNEQFF. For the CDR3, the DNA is TGTGCCAGTAAGCAGAATCTGTGGTACAATGAGCAGTTCTTC.

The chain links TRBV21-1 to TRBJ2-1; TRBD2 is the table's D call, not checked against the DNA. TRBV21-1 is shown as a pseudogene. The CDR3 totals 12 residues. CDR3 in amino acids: CASSKRRHEQFF. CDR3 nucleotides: TGTGCCAGCAGCAAACGGAGACATGAGCAGTTCTTC.

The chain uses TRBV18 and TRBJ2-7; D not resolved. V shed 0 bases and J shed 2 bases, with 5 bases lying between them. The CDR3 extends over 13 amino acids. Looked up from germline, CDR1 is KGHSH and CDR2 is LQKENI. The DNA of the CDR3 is TGTGCCAGCTCACCACCAGGGACCTACGAGCAGTACTTC. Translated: CASSPPGTYEQYF.

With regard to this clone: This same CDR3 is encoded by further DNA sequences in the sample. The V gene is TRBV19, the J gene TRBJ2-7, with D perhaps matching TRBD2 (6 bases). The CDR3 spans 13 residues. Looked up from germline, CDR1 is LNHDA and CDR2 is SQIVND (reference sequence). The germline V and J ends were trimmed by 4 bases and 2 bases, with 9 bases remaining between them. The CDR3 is CASSNRGTYEQYF. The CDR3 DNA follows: TGTGCCAGTAGTAATCGCGGGACCTACGAGCAGTACTTC. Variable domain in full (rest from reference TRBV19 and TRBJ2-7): DGGITQSPKYLFRKEGQNVTLSCEQNLNHDAMYWYRQDPGQGLRLIYYSQIVNDFQKGDIAEGYSVSREKKESFPLTVTSAQKNPTAFYLCASSNRGTYEQYFGPGTRLTVT.

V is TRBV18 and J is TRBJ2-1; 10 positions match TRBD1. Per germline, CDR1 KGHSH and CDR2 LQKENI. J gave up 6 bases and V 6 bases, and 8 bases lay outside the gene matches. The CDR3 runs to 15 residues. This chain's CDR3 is CASSPGTGVVNEQFF. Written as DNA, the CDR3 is TGTGCCAGCTCCCCCGGGACAGGGGTAGTCAATGAGCAGTTCTTC.

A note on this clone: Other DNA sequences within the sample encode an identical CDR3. CDR3 sequence (DNA): TGCAGTGCTTACTACTATGGCTACACCTTC. This sequence encodes CSAYYYGYTF. The gene calls are TRBV20-1 and TRBJ1-2; D unclear. Trimming shortened V by 5 bases and J by 3 bases, and 4 bases separated the two germline ends. CDR1 is DFQATT and CDR2 is SNEGSKA in the germline V gene (reference sequence). This CDR3 contains 10 residues.

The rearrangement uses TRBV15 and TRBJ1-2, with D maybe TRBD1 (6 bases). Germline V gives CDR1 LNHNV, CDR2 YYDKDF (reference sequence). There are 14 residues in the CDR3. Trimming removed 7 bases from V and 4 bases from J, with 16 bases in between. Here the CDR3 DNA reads TGTGCCACCAAGGAAACAGGGCTGGGCTATGGCTACACCTTC. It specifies CATKETGLGYGYTF. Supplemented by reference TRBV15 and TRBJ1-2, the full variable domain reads DAMVIQNPRYQVTQFGKPVTLSCSQTLNHNVMYWYQQKSSQAPKLLFHYYDKDFNNEADTPDNFQSRRPNTSFCFLDIRSPGLGDTAMYLCATKETGLGYGYTFGSGTRLTVV.

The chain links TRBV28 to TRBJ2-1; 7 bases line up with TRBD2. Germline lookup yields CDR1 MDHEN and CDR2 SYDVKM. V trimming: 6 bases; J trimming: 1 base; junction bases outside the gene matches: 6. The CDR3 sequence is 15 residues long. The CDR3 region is CASRSSGDSYNEQFF. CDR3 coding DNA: TGTGCCAGCAGATCTAGCGGCGATTCCTACAATGAGCAGTTCTTC.